Listed below are T cell receptor beta chains from one sample, sequenced in a study of T cell repertoires in cytomegalovirus infection. Using its own MiXCR run on the reads, TCRdb lists one record per CDR3 protein. The repertoire holds some 940,000 distinct CDR3 sequences, with approximately 31% as singletons. No cognate antigen is known for these TCRs. The sequencing here drew on cultured CD8+ T cells from PBMCs, taken from culture after CMV antigen stimulation. The receptor source for this set is a human donor in good health (CMV status not recorded). Some clones in this sample may be carry-over from other donors' samples. Each CDR3 is given with its conserved first and last residue. The order of the fields is CDR3 length, V gene, J gene, D gene, clone size, CDR3 protein. The D gene is left open where the match is weak. The size of a clone is reported for some rows only, either as once, few or many, or as a class for expanded clones.

cdr3_length: 16
v_call: TRBV18
j_call: TRBJ2-2
d_call: NA
clone_size: NA
cdr3_aa: CASSPWGSSNTGELFF

cdr3_length: 19
v_call: TRBV10-3
j_call: TRBJ2-6
d_call: TRBD1
clone_size: NA
cdr3_aa: CAINGQGRGFGSGANVLTF

cdr3_length: 14
v_call: TRBV6-1
j_call: TRBJ1-1
d_call: NA
clone_size: few
cdr3_aa: CASSLVATDTEAFF

cdr3_length: 14
v_call: TRBV28
j_call: TRBJ2-1
d_call: TRBD1
clone_size: NA
cdr3_aa: CASSHEGQVNEQFF

cdr3_length: 14
v_call: TRBV20-1
j_call: TRBJ1-5
d_call: NA
clone_size: few
cdr3_aa: CSAREEHSNQPQHF

cdr3_length: 15
v_call: TRBV7-6
j_call: TRBJ1-1
d_call: TRBD1
clone_size: NA
cdr3_aa: CASSLAQGQRTEAFF

cdr3_length: 13
v_call: TRBV20-1
j_call: TRBJ2-4
d_call: NA
clone_size: NA
cdr3_aa: CSARGRLKNIQYF

cdr3_length: 15
v_call: TRBV6-1
j_call: TRBJ2-7
d_call: TRBD2
clone_size: NA
cdr3_aa: CASSEGLAGTYEQYF

cdr3_length: 13
v_call: TRBV4-1
j_call: TRBJ1-6
d_call: NA
clone_size: NA
cdr3_aa: CASSQQGLAPLHF

cdr3_length: 17
v_call: TRBV6-5
j_call: TRBJ1-1
d_call: NA
clone_size: NA
cdr3_aa: CASSYFAAEIQGTEAFF

cdr3_length: 13
v_call: TRBV2
j_call: TRBJ2-3
d_call: NA
clone_size: NA
cdr3_aa: CASDDGSTDTQYF

cdr3_length: 12
v_call: TRBV7-6
j_call: TRBJ2-7
d_call: NA
clone_size: NA
cdr3_aa: CASSLGLNEQYF

cdr3_length: 18
v_call: TRBV19
j_call: TRBJ1-2
d_call: TRBD1
clone_size: few
cdr3_aa: CASNEIGQDDPWRKGYTF

cdr3_length: 11
v_call: TRBV27
j_call: TRBJ2-1
d_call: NA
clone_size: few
cdr3_aa: CASSSGKIEFF

cdr3_length: 19
v_call: TRBV2
j_call: TRBJ2-2
d_call: TRBD2
clone_size: NA
cdr3_aa: CASSGISPIVGGDTGELFF

cdr3_length: 14
v_call: TRBV12-3/TRBV12-4
j_call: TRBJ2-4
d_call: NA
clone_size: many
cdr3_aa: CASRGVQAKNIQYF

cdr3_length: 16
v_call: TRBV7-6
j_call: TRBJ2-7
d_call: TRBD2
clone_size: many
cdr3_aa: CASSIDGRVNPYEQYF

cdr3_length: 15
v_call: TRBV19
j_call: TRBJ2-3
d_call: NA
clone_size: NA
cdr3_aa: CASSVPGTFTDTQYF

cdr3_length: 15
v_call: TRBV27
j_call: TRBJ2-5
d_call: NA
clone_size: NA
cdr3_aa: CASSPLGRYQETQYF

cdr3_length: 15
v_call: TRBV15
j_call: TRBJ2-1
d_call: TRBD2
clone_size: NA
cdr3_aa: CATSRDRASGNEQFF

cdr3_length: 15
v_call: TRBV7-9
j_call: TRBJ2-5
d_call: TRBD2
clone_size: few
cdr3_aa: CASSWGGERKKTQYF

cdr3_length: 16
v_call: TRBV4-1
j_call: TRBJ1-2
d_call: NA
clone_size: NA
cdr3_aa: CASSQGGTSTNYGYTF

cdr3_length: 15
v_call: TRBV27
j_call: TRBJ1-5
d_call: NA
clone_size: few
cdr3_aa: CASSLSRASNQPQHF

cdr3_length: 16
v_call: TRBV20-1
j_call: TRBJ2-1
d_call: NA
clone_size: NA
cdr3_aa: CSARGGLRSSYNEQFF